One T cell receptor beta chain is described in this entry. The data belong to a study of Ad26.COV2.S vaccination and SARS-CoV-2 variants. TCRdb keeps only in-frame clones here, not all; method: immunoSEQ multiplex PCR. Of roughly 150,000 clones listed, 86% are singletons. Trimming took 3 bases from V and 2 from J; bases not matched to a gene: 6. Looked up from germline, CDR1 is SGHTA and CDR2 is FQGNSA. This CDR3 spans 16 amino acids. This chain joins TRBV7-2 and TRBJ2-2, with 7 bases fitting TRBD1. The sample consisted of peripheral blood, taken after recovery from COVID-19. This TCR derives from a human donor who had recovered from COVID-19. CDR3 sequence reads: CASSFYGTANTGELFF. In DNA form, the CDR3 reads TGTGCCAGCAGCTTCTATGGGACAGCTAACACCGGGGAGCTGTTTTTT.